What follows are 20 T cell receptor beta chains derived from one specimen sequenced in a study of blood T cells in healthy people across ages. The use of a sample-barcoded 5' primer and a J-beta primer mix characterized a second PCR of roughly 7 to 11 cycles. One entry per CDR3 protein results from TCRdb running MiXCR on the 5' RACE reads. Here the sample spans about 800,000 distinct CDR3 sequences, roughly 25% being singletons. These data also formed part of another study, on T cells of mothers and their children.

The sequenced material came from blood. The source is a boy between 10 and 17 years old in good health.

This rearrangement joins TRBV27 to TRBJ2-4, with D perhaps TRBD1 (6 bases). The germline V gene has CDR1 MNHEY and CDR2 SMNVEV (reference sequence). CDR3 length: 16 amino acids. The V gene lost 0 bases and the J gene lost 3 bases, with 12 bases spanning the gap. The CDR3 reads CASSLSGARSKNIQYF. In nucleotides, the CDR3 is TGTGCCAGCAGTTTATCGGGGGCGCGGAGCAAAAACATTCAGTACTTC.

This clonotype was seen a single time. V and J are TRBV5-1 and TRBJ1-1; no firm D call. Looked up from germline, CDR1 is SGHRS and CDR2 is YFSETQ. Trimming cost V 4 bases and J 2 bases, with 12 bases left between them. The CDR3 extends over 14 amino acids. The CDR3, as DNA: TGCGCCAGCAGCCCCCGGGCGGGAAACACTGAAGCTTTCTTT. Its protein is CASSPRAGNTEAFF.

This chain connects TRBV9 to TRBJ2-7; 9 positions agree with TRBD1. The CDR3 loop spans 15 amino acids. The germline gives CDR1 SGDLS, CDR2 YYNGEE. After removal of 1 base from V and 3 bases from J, the junction contained 5 bases not matched to a gene. The DNA for the CDR3 is TGTGCCAGCAGCGTACCGGGACAGGGTATCTACGAGCAGTACTTC. It specifies CASSVPGQGIYEQYF.

This clonotype has ten or more counts. The J gene is TRBJ2-1, the V gene TRBV29-1; no definite D call. Germline loops: CDR1 SQVTM, CDR2 ANQGSEA. V lost 3 bases and J lost 4, with 1 base in between. The CDR3 runs to 10 residues. The CDR3 here is CSVEYNEQFF. CDR3 coding DNA: TGCAGCGTTGAGTACAATGAGCAGTTCTTC.

In its sample, this clonotype was seen a few times. The DNA is omitted, as the CDR3 cannot be located on it reliably, and the CDR3 follows TCRdb's listing. The rearrangement links TRBV27 to TRBJ1-1; the D call in the table, TRBD1, was not verified against the DNA. Both ends counted, the CDR3 spans 15 residues. In germline, CDR1 is MNHEY, CDR2 SMNVEV (reference sequence). CDR3 protein: CASSFGPGLGTEAFF.

The sample holds many counts of this clonotype. The rearrangement uses TRBV4-3 and TRBJ2-7, with D uncertain. CDR1 and CDR2 (germline): LGHNA, YSLEER. V was clipped by 1 base and J by 3 bases, with 7 bases between them. The CDR3 sequence is 13 residues long. DNA of the CDR3: TGCGCCAGCAGCCAAGGTGGGGTCTACGAGCAGTACTTC. Protein sequence: CASSQGGVYEQYF.

There are many counts of this clonotype. The chain is built from TRBV24-1 and TRBJ2-5, with 8 nucleotides matching TRBD1. The end of the DNA fits TRBJ2-7 better, so the J call may be wrong. Germline V gives CDR1 KGHDR, CDR2 SFDVKD. The CDR3 has 16 amino acids. The DNA for the CDR3 is TGTGCCACCAGTGAAGGGACAGCCGGGACAGGCTACGAGCAGTACTTC. It codes for CATSEGTAGTGYEQYF.

This sequence joins TRBV27 and TRBJ1-2, with a tentative D call TRBD1 (5 bases). CDR3 length: 16 residues. Germline V gene data show CDR1 as MNHEY and CDR2 as SMNVEV (reference sequence). Trimming removed 2 bases at V and 4 bases at J, with 17 bases between. The CDR3 here is CASSLVLWGFIYGYTF. CDR3 coding DNA: TGTGCCAGCAGTTTAGTGCTTTGGGGGTTTATCTATGGCTACACCTTC.

The CDR3 DNA sequence: TGTGCCTGGATATTGGACCCTAACTATGGCTACACCTTC. It is translated as CAWILDPNYGYTF. This chain connects TRBV30 to TRBJ1-2; D not resolved. Trimming removed 4 bases from V and 0 bases from J, with 9 bases in between. There are 13 residues in the CDR3. Per germline, CDR1 GTSNPN and CDR2 SVGIG (reference sequence).

This chain connects TRBV7-9 to TRBJ2-1, with 11 positions matching TRBD1. Germline V CDR1 and CDR2: SEHNR, FQNEAQ (reference sequence). The CDR3 consists of 15 residues. V lost 5 bases and J lost 5; bases outside the gene matches: 5. DNA for the CDR3: TGTGCCAGCAGCCAGGGACAGGGGGAACACAATGAGCAGTTCTTC. Encoded protein: CASSQGQGEHNEQFF.

This clonotype was observed a handful of times. This chain uses TRBV2 with TRBJ2-4, with 7 nucleotides matching TRBD1. Germline CDR1 SNHLY, CDR2 FYNNEI. The ends lost 6 bases at V and 0 bases at J; junction bases unmatched: 5. This CDR3 comprises 15 residues. CDR3 in amino acids: CASRGQNIAKNIQYF. DNA of the CDR3: TGTGCCAGCAGGGGACAGAATATAGCCAAAAACATTCAGTACTTC. Looking up the rest from reference TRBV2 and TRBJ2-4 gives the full variable domain: EPEVTQTPSHQVTQMGQEVILRCVPISNHLYFYWYRQILGQKVEFLVSFYNNEISEKSEIFDDQFSVERPDGSNFTLKIRSTKLEDSAMYFCASRGQNIAKNIQYFGAGTRLSVL.

J is TRBJ2-5 and V is TRBV7-9; 10 nucleotides match TRBD2. The CDR3 is made up of 15 amino acids. Germline lookup yields CDR1 SEHNR and CDR2 FQNEAQ (reference sequence). CDR3 sequence reads: CATVSSGGPTETQYF. For the CDR3, the DNA is TGTGCTACGGTGTCTAGCGGGGGACCCACAGAGACCCAGTACTTC.

V gene TRBV12-3 or TRBV12-4 combines with J gene TRBJ2-3; the D gene could be TRBD1 or TRBD2 (6 bases each). The CDR3 totals 15 residues. V lost 7 bases and J lost 4, with 18 bases in between. This CDR3 is CASTPRAGEADTQYF. The CDR3 DNA reads TGTGCCAGCACTCCTAGAGCAGGGGAGGCAGATACGCAGTATTTT.

V usage is TRBV4-3 and J usage is TRBJ2-1, with D possibly TRBD1 on 6 matching bases. The CDR3 contains 16 residues. V was cut by 0 bases and J by 4 bases, with 13 bases left in between. In germline, CDR1 is LGHNA, CDR2 YSLEER. CDR3: CASSQDSGDPYNEQFF. In nucleotides, the CDR3 is TGCGCCAGCAGCCAAGACTCAGGGGACCCATACAATGAGCAGTTCTTC.

The chain has TRBV20-1 and TRBJ2-5; D uncertain. The length of the CDR3 is 14 residues. In germline, CDR1 is DFQATT, CDR2 SNEGSKA (reference sequence). V was trimmed by 1 base and J by 5 bases, leaving 14 bases between them. The CDR3 is CSARAPYKGETQYF. CDR3 DNA sequence: TGCAGTGCTAGAGCTCCCTACAAGGGTGAGACCCAGTACTTC.

V and J are TRBV28 and TRBJ2-4, with 7 positions matching TRBD2. Trimming at V came to 7 bases and at J to 4 bases, leaving 10 bases not matched to a gene. The CDR3 is 15 amino acids. CDR1 is MDHEN and CDR2 is SYDVKM in the germline V gene. CDR3 coding DNA: TGTGCCAGCACATCCCCCGGGACTATAAAAAACATTCAGTACTTC. Its protein is CASTSPGTIKNIQYF.

The chain joins TRBV4-2 to TRBJ2-1, with TRBD2 identical over 8 bases. With V trimmed by 2 bases and J by 3 bases, 12 bases remained unmatched. Germline values: CDR1 LGHNA, CDR2 YNFKEQ. This CDR3 contains 18 residues. As DNA, the CDR3 is TGTGCCAGCAGCCAACCCAGCGGGGGTCCCAGGAGCTACAATGAGCAGTTCTTC. Protein sequence: CASSQPSGGPRSYNEQFF.

At least ten counts were recorded for this clonotype. The gene calls are TRBV6-6 and TRBJ2-7; D is possibly TRBD1 (5 bases). The germline V gene encodes CDR1 MNHNY and CDR2 SVGAGI (reference sequence). V lost 3 bases and J lost 6, with 15 bases in between. The CDR3 covers 14 residues. CDR3 nucleotide sequence: TGTGCCAGCAGTTATCCCATTACAGGTAGCGAGCAGTACTTC. This codes for CASSYPITGSEQYF.

This clonotype was picked up a small number of times. The chain carries TRBV20-1 and TRBJ2-7; the D gene is possibly TRBD1 (6 bases). The V end lost 3 bases, the J end lost 5 bases, and 11 bases lay between the germline ends. The length of the CDR3 is 12 residues. Germline lookup yields CDR1 DFQATT and CDR2 SNEGSKA (reference sequence). The CDR3 region is CSASQGINEQYF. The CDR3 DNA reads TGCAGTGCTAGTCAGGGGATTAACGAGCAGTACTTC.

A few counts support this clonotype. The chain is built from TRBV20-1 and TRBJ1-1; 7 bases map to TRBD1. CDR3 length: 18 amino acids. Germline V gene data show CDR1 as DFQATT and CDR2 as SNEGSKA (reference sequence). J lost 0 bases, V lost 1 base, and 14 bases had no gene match. CDR3 sequence: CSARGSGTDENMNTEAFF. The CDR3 DNA is TGCAGTGCTAGAGGTTCCGGGACAGACGAAAACATGAACACTGAAGCTTTCTTT.